Listed below are T cell receptor beta chains from one sample, sequenced in a study of neurological immune-mediated disorders. Via MiXCR, TCRdb re-called the 5' RACE reads, giving one row per CDR3 protein. The profile shows 55,000 to 65,000 distinct CDR3 sequences, roughly 3.5% of them singletons. Specimen: PBMCs. These receptors came from a woman aged 50 to 65 with multiple sclerosis. Each CDR3 is given with its conserved first and last residue. The order of the fields is J gene, D gene, V gene, clone size, CDR3 DNA, CDR3 protein. D genes are given only for firm matches. Size is omitted from some rows. Given values are once, few, many or a class for expanded clones.

TRBJ2-3	.	TRBV6-1	many	TGTGCCAGCAGTGAAATAGCCGGGGAAAGCCGCACAGATACGCAGTATTTT	CASSEIAGESRTDTQYF
TRBJ2-1	TRBD2	TRBV5-1	many	TGCGCCAGCACCCTCAACGAGCGGGAGGGCCCCTGGTTCTTC	CASTLNEREGPWFF
TRBJ2-1	TRBD2	TRBV29-1	many	TGCAGCGTTCCCCTAGCGGGGGATTACAATGAGCAGTTCTTC	CSVPLAGDYNEQFF
TRBJ2-1	TRBD1	TRBV6-5	many	TGTGCCAGCAGTTCGTTCCGAAACAGGGGGCTCACCTACAATGAGCAGTTCTTC	CASSSFRNRGLTYNEQFF
TRBJ2-3	TRBD2	TRBV5-8	few	TGTGCCAGCAGCTTGGGACTAGCGGGAGAGTATACGCAGTATTTT	CASSLGLAGEYTQYF
TRBJ2-1	.	TRBV20-1	few	TGCAGTGCTAGTCCCCCAGGGGGGGTAGTAAGGACCTACAATGAGCAGTTCTTC	CSASPPGGVVRTYNEQFF
TRBJ2-1	.	TRBV20-1	many	TGCAGTGCTAGAGCGAGTGGATGGAATGAGCAGTTCTTC	CSARASGWNEQFF
TRBJ1-5	.	TRBV12-3/TRBV12-4	.	TGTGCCAGCAGTTTGGGGGGGCTCAGCCCCCAGAATTTT	CASSLGGLSPQNF
TRBJ2-3	TRBD2	TRBV7-2	many	TGTGCCAGCATCTCAGCGGGATTCACAGATACGCAGTATTTT	CASISAGFTDTQYF
TRBJ1-2	.	TRBV5-1	many	TGCGCCAGCAGCTCCGCCGGGGGCAAGGGGGGCTACACCTTC	CASSSAGGKGGYTF
TRBJ1-1	.	TRBV29-1	many	TGCAGCGTCGGGGACCACAGGGTGTTCACTGAAGCTTTCTTT	CSVGDHRVFTEAFF
TRBJ1-5	TRBD1	TRBV7-6	many	TGTGCCAGCAGCCCCAGGACAGGGGAGGCGAATCAGCCCCAGCATTTT	CASSPRTGEANQPQHF
TRBJ2-2	.	TRBV5-1	few	TGCGCCAGCAGCTCCGGGCCTACCCGCACCGGGGAGCTGTTTTTT	CASSSGPTRTGELFF
TRBJ1-5	.	TRBV12-3/TRBV12-4	many	TGTGCCAGCAGCTCACGGGACACCCAGTGGCCCCAGCATTTT	CASSSRDTQWPQHF
TRBJ1-4	.	TRBV7-6	few	TGTGCCAGCAGCTTAGCAGTGAGGGAAAAACTGTTTTTT	CASSLAVREKLFF
TRBJ1-1	.	TRBV7-2	many	TGTGCCAGCAGCTTCAGGGCAGGGGAAGCTTTCTTT	CASSFRAGEAFF
TRBJ1-1	.	TRBV11-3	many	TGTGCCAGCAGCCGCGCGGGACGGCAAAACACTGAAGCTTTCTTT	CASSRAGRQNTEAFF
TRBJ1-6	.	TRBV7-6	.	TGTGCCAGCAGCTCGGGACGGACTTCACCCCTCAACTTT	CASSSGRTSPLNF
TRBJ2-3	TRBD1	TRBV24-1	many	TGTGCCACCAGTGACCCCGGGACAGGGTCCACAGATACGCAGTATTTT	CATSDPGTGSTDTQYF
TRBJ2-6	.	TRBV10-2	many	TGCGCCAGCGGGGGTAGCGAGACTGGGGCCAACGTCCTGACTTTC	CASGGSETGANVLTF
TRBJ2-7	TRBD2	TRBV4-2	many	TGTGCCAGCAGCCAAGGGGGACTAGCGGGAACATCCTACGAGCAGTACTTC	CASSQGGLAGTSYEQYF
TRBJ2-3	.	TRBV10-3	many	TGTGCCATCAAGCAGGAGGGCGGAAATACGCAGTATTTT	CAIKQEGGNTQYF
TRBJ2-1	.	TRBV3-1	many	TGTGCCAGCAGTAACCTAAGACGGGACGCGGCGTTCTTC	CASSNLRRDAAFF
TRBJ2-7	TRBD1	TRBV2	.	TGTGCCAGCAGGTACAGGGGCGAGCAGTACTTC	CASRYRGEQYF
TRBJ1-3	.	TRBV20-1	many	TGCAGTGCTAGAGAATTCATATCTGGAAACACCATATATTTT	CSAREFISGNTIYF
TRBJ1-2	.	TRBV5-6	many	TGTGCCAGCAGCTTGGGGCAGCGGGGGGATGGCTACACCTTC	CASSLGQRGDGYTF
TRBJ1-1	.	TRBV4-3	many	TGCGCCAGCACCCCCCTAGCGAAGGACAGACAAGGGACTGAAGCTTTCTTT	CASTPLAKDRQGTEAFF
TRBJ2-3	TRBD2	TRBV7-2	many	TGTGCCAGCAGCCTCTCCGGGAGGGGGGGCACAGATACGCAGTATTTT	CASSLSGRGGTDTQYF
TRBJ2-3	TRBD2	TRBV7-2	many	TGTGCCAGCAGCGTCCATGGACTAGCGGAAGAAGATACGCAGTATTTT	CASSVHGLAEEDTQYF
TRBJ1-4	.	TRBV7-8	many	TGTGCCAGCAGCCTTTATGGGGCTCATGAAAAACTGTTTTTT	CASSLYGAHEKLFF
TRBJ2-1	TRBD2	TRBV20-1	many	TGCAGTGCTAGTTGGGGCGGGAGGACATACAATGAGCAGTTCTTC	CSASWGGRTYNEQFF
TRBJ2-7	TRBD1	TRBV6-2/TRBV6-3	many	TGTGCCAGCAGTTCCAGACAGGGGGCCTACCGAAGCTCCTACGAGCAGTACTTC	CASSSRQGAYRSSYEQYF
TRBJ1-1	.	TRBV25-1	many	TGTGCCAGCTCTCCCGACCGGGGTGGAAGAGCTTTCTTT	CASSPDRGGRAFF
TRBJ2-3	.	TRBV20-1	.	TGCAGTGCCCCCAGGAGGGGCACAGATACGCAGTATTTT	CSAPRRGTDTQYF
TRBJ2-1	TRBD1	TRBV20-1	many	TGCAGTGCTAGCCAGACAGGGCCCTACAATGAGCAGTTCTTC	CSASQTGPYNEQFF
TRBJ2-5	TRBD1	TRBV11-2	many	TGTGCCAGCAGCTTTGACAGGGACGAGACCCAGTACTTC	CASSFDRDETQYF
TRBJ2-7	TRBD1	TRBV5-1	many	TGCGCCAGCAGCAAAGGACAGGGGAACGACGAGCAGTACTTC	CASSKGQGNDEQYF
TRBJ2-7	.	TRBV9	many	TGTGCCAGCAGCCCGCAAAATTACGAGCAGTACTTC	CASSPQNYEQYF
TRBJ2-4	.	TRBV6-2/TRBV6-3	many	TGTGCCAGCAGTTATTTGGAAGCCAAAAACATTCAGTACTTC	CASSYLEAKNIQYF
TRBJ2-4	.	TRBV20-1	many	TGCAGTGCTACACCTCCGGATTTAGCCAAAAACATTCAGTACTTC	CSATPPDLAKNIQYF
TRBJ2-5	.	TRBV6-6	few	TGTGCCAGCAGCCAAAGGAGCTTTCCAGAGACCCAGTACTTC	CASSQRSFPETQYF
TRBJ2-7	TRBD2	TRBV5-1	many	TGCGCCAGCAGCTTGGACACGGGAGGCCCCTACGAGCAGTACTTC	CASSLDTGGPYEQYF
TRBJ2-1	TRBD2	TRBV14	many	TGTGCCAGCAGGGATTCCGGGACTAGCTTCTACAATGAGCAGTTCTTC	CASRDSGTSFYNEQFF
TRBJ2-7	.	TRBV7-2	many	TGTGCCAGCAGCTTAGTGCCCAACTTCGGCGAGCAGTACTTC	CASSLVPNFGEQYF
TRBJ2-3	TRBD1	TRBV20-1	many	TGCAGTGCTAGAGGGACAGGGAAGGAGCCAGATACGCAGTATTTT	CSARGTGKEPDTQYF
TRBJ2-1	TRBD1	TRBV12-3/TRBV12-4	many	TGTGCCAGCAGCCCTAGGACAGGGGGGGACTACAATGAGCAGTTCTTC	CASSPRTGGDYNEQFF
TRBJ2-3	TRBD2	TRBV9	many	TGTGCCAGCAGCGTAGGACTAGCGAGCCGCACAGATACGCAGTATTTT	CASSVGLASRTDTQYF